The 9 T cell receptor beta chains below were found in one sample sequenced in a study of response to subunit inactivated influenza vaccine. TCRdb reprocessed the RT-PCR reads with MiXCR, giving one entry per CDR3 protein. In the table there are 550,000 to 800,000 distinct CDR3 sequences, approximately 14% of which are singletons. Sample: PBMCs from blood, taken 14 to 15 days before vaccination. The receptors originated from a man aged 45-65 years who received an inactivated influenza vaccine.

The chain is built from TRBV12-3 or TRBV12-4 and TRBJ2-7; TRBD2 might be the D (6 bases). The CDR3 is made up of 13 amino acids. V dropped 1 base and J dropped 5 bases, with 9 bases sitting between them. DNA of the CDR3: TGTGCCAGCAGTTTAGAGTGGGGGGACGAGCAGTACTTC. This translates into CASSLEWGDEQYF.

This chain uses TRBV6-2 or TRBV6-3 with TRBJ2-2; D remains unclear. The CDR3 has 13 residues. CDR1 is MNHEY and CDR2 is SVGEGT in the germline V gene. V lost 6 bases and J 4 bases, leaving 9 bases between the germline ends. CDR3 protein: CASREWVTGELFF. Here the CDR3 DNA reads TGTGCCAGCAGAGAGTGGGTCACCGGGGAGCTGTTTTTT.

This chain links TRBV11-1 with TRBJ2-2, with D possibly TRBD1 on 6 matching bases. Trimming shortened V by 4 bases and J by 3 bases, and 9 bases separated the two germline ends. The CDR3 consists of 14 residues. CDR1 is SGHAT, CDR2 FQDESV, per germline (reference sequence). In DNA, the CDR3 is TGTGCCAGCAGCTCAGGACAGCACACCGGGGAGCTGTTTTTT. Translation gives CASSSGQHTGELFF.

This clonotype was detected only a few times. The rearrangement joins TRBV12-3 or TRBV12-4 to TRBJ2-3; perhaps D is TRBD1 or TRBD2 (5 bases each). The CDR3 is 17 residues long. Trimming stripped 2 bases from V and 4 bases from J, with 19 bases between. In nucleotides, the CDR3 is TGTGCCAGCAGTTTATCCCCCGGGGCCGACAAGGCAGATACGCAGTATTTT. Translating it yields CASSLSPGADKADTQYF.

This clonotype was picked up many times. The chain joins TRBV7-6 to TRBJ2-7; 10 bases agree with TRBD2. J was trimmed by 7 bases and V by 5 bases; bases with no gene match: 17. This CDR3 spans 17 amino acids. Germline V gene sequence: CDR1 SGHVS, CDR2 FNYEAQ. CDR3 bases: TGTGCCAGCAGCGTCCTGACTAGCGGGTCCCTAATCGTAGAGCAGTACTTC. It codes for CASSVLTSGSLIVEQYF.

There are a few counts of this clonotype. This rearrangement joins TRBV20-1 to TRBJ2-7; 12 bases match TRBD2. Per germline, CDR1 DFQATT and CDR2 SNEGSKA (reference sequence). The junction had 8 bases not matched to a gene; V was cut back by 4 bases and J by 7 bases. The CDR3 contains 14 residues. The CDR3 region is CSATSSGRAGEQYF. DNA of the CDR3: TGCAGTGCTACCTCTAGCGGGAGGGCCGGAGAGCAGTACTTC.

The chain employs TRBV3-1 and TRBJ1-6, with unresolved D. This CDR3 region has 15 residues. The V and J ends lost 0 bases and 5 bases respectively, with 8 bases between them. Germline CDR1 reads LGHDT; CDR2 reads YNNKEL (reference sequence). The DNA of the CDR3 is TGTGCCAGCAGCCAAGATCTAGGCGATAATTCACCCCTCCACTTT. Residues: CASSQDLGDNSPLHF.

The chain uses TRBV10-3 and TRBJ2-2; TRBD1 agrees at 10 bases. This CDR3 is built from 20 residues. Per the germline V gene, CDR1 is ENHRY and CDR2 is SYGVKD. The J segment lost 6 bases and the V segment lost 6 bases, leaving 22 bases of the junction unmatched. For the CDR3, the DNA is TGTGCCATCAGCGCGGCTCCGACAGGGGGCAGGACGGCAGGCGCCGGGGAGCTGTTTTTT. Amino acid sequence: CAISAAPTGGRTAGAGELFF.

V is TRBV7-6 and J is TRBJ2-1; 7 bases map to TRBD2. This CDR3 comprises 15 residues. Germline CDR1 is SGHVS and CDR2 is FNYEAQ. With V trimmed by 5 bases and J by 7 bases, 11 bases remained unmatched. CDR3 sequence (DNA): TGTGCCAGCAGCCAGTCCCGGGGCGGGGGTAATGAGCAGTTCTTC. This encodes CASSQSRGGGNEQFF.